Listed below are T cell receptor beta chains from one sample, sequenced in a study of blood T cell repertoires in COVID-19. Libraries were prepared by immunoSEQ multiplex PCR; TCRdb keeps only in-frame clonotypes and omits some of them. The data contain some 220,000 clones, 70% to 90% of them singletons. Sample: peripheral blood. The receptors were sampled from a human donor in a cohort sampled during active COVID-19. The CDR3 runs from the conserved cysteine through the conserved F or W. Fields, in order: J gene, D gene, clone size, V gene, CDR3 protein, CDR3 DNA. A D gene is named only where the DNA matches it firmly. Size values are once, few and many counts, or a class for expanded clones, and some rows have none.

TRBJ2-7,-,-,TRBV6-5,CASRRAGDGEQYF,TGTGCCAGCAGGCGAGCAGGGGATGGCGAGCAGTACTTC
TRBJ1-2,-,-,TRBV27,CASSLSAGDGGYTF,TGTGCCAGCAGTTTATCAGCGGGGGACGGCGGCTACACCTTC
TRBJ1-1,TRBD1,-,TRBV19,CAATTGTGVTEAFF,TGTGCCGCCACGACCGGGACAGGGGTTACTGAAGCTTTCTTT
TRBJ1-1,-,-,TRBV28,CASSLGQGLPEAFF,TGTGCCAGCAGTTTAGGGCAGGGTTTACCTGAAGCTTTCTTT
TRBJ2-1,TRBD2,-,TRBV5-8,CASSLAGGGTMQFF,TGTGCCAGCAGCTTGGCTGGGGGGGGGACTATGCAGTTCTTC
TRBJ2-7,TRBD1,-,TRBV19,CASSIDPGVAGQVIYEWQYF,TGTGCCAGTAGTATAGATCCTGGGGTGGCGGGACAGGTTATCTACGAATGGCAGTACTTC
TRBJ2-1,-,-,TRBV4-3,CASSHGKSGVPNEQFF,TGCGCCAGCAGCCACGGCAAGTCAGGGGTCCCAAATGAGCAGTTCTTC
TRBJ1-4,-,few,TRBV5-6,CASSLGVAGEKLFF,TGTGCCAGCAGCCTAGGTGTAGCGGGAGAAAAACTGTTTTTT
TRBJ2-4,-,few,TRBV4-1,CASSHSSVEVAKNIQYF,TGCGCCAGCAGCCATTCCAGCGTGGAGGTAGCCAAAAACATTCAGTACTTC
TRBJ1-2,TRBD1,-,TRBV4-3,CASSHGGQGGYGYTF,TGCGCCAGCAGCCACGGAGGACAGGGAGGGTATGGCTACACCTTC
TRBJ1-3,-,-,TRBV28,CATNRDNGNTIYF,TGTGCCACAAACCGGGACAATGGAAACACCATATATTTT
TRBJ2-1,-,-,TRBV29-1,CSVDTRPLYNEQFF,TGCAGCGTTGACACGCGGCCGTTGTACAATGAGCAGTTCTTC
TRBJ2-5,TRBD2,-,TRBV7-9,CASSTRWGLAGGPGGETQYF,TGTGCCAGCAGCACCCGATGGGGACTAGCGGGAGGGCCAGGTGGAGAGACCCAGTACTTC
TRBJ2-1,-,-,TRBV5-6,CASSRPTVNEQFF,TGTGCCAGCAGCCGACCGACAGTCAATGAGCAGTTCTTC
TRBJ1-1,-,-,TRBV11-2,CASSPIIGENTEAFF,TGTGCCAGCAGCCCGATAATAGGGGAGAACACTGAAGCTTTCTTT
TRBJ2-3,-,-,TRBV24-1,CATSDLTLSGTDTQYF,TGTGCCACCAGTGATTTAACGCTCAGCGGCACAGATACGCAGTATTTT
TRBJ2-7,TRBD1,-,TRBV19,CASGQGYEQYF,TGTGCCAGCGGACAGGGCTACGAGCAGTACTTC
TRBJ2-2,-,-,TRBV3-1/TRBV3-2,CASSLRRLAVTGELFF,TGTGCCAGCAGCCTTCGCCGGTTAGCAGTCACCGGGGAGCTGTTTTTT
TRBJ2-3,-,once,TRBV2,CASSENWEDTQYF,TGTGCCAGCAGTGAAAATTGGGAGGATACGCAGTATTTT
TRBJ2-2,TRBD1,-,TRBV7-9,CASSWGGTGSTGELFF,TGTGCCAGCAGCTGGGGCGGGACAGGGAGTACCGGGGAGCTGTTTTTT
TRBJ1-4,TRBD1,-,TRBV5-5,CASSLRQGVEKLFF,TGTGCCAGCAGCTTGAGACAGGGGGTTGAAAAACTGTTTTTT
TRBJ2-1,TRBD1,once,TRBV5-4,CASSRDRSSYNEQFF,TGTGCCAGCAGCCGGGACAGGAGCTCCTACAATGAGCAGTTCTTC
TRBJ1-4,-,-,TRBV28,CASRSQDNEKLFF,TGTGCCAGCAGGAGTCAAGATAATGAAAAACTGTTTTTT
TRBJ2-2,-,-,TRBV10-2,CASSVAGTGELFF,TGCGCCAGCAGTGTAGCTGGCACCGGGGAGCTGTTTTTT
TRBJ1-6,TRBD1,-,TRBV5-6,CASRDRPGPLHF,TGTGCCAGCCGGGACAGACCGGGGCCCCTCCACTTT
TRBJ1-1,TRBD1,-,TRBV10-3,CAISESGATGEAFF,TGTGCCATCAGTGAGTCGGGTGCGACAGGGGAGGCTTTCTTT
TRBJ2-1,TRBD2,once,TRBV7-6,CASSLTSGRGNEQFF,TGTGCCAGCAGCCTGACTAGCGGGAGGGGCAATGAGCAGTTCTTC
TRBJ1-5,-,-,TRBV7-2,CASSPEGGNQPQHF,TGTGCCAGCAGCCCGGAAGGAGGCAATCAGCCCCAGCATTTT
TRBJ2-3,TRBD2,-,TRBV24-1,CATSDVLAGDTDTQYF,TGTGCCACCAGTGATGTTCTAGCGGGAGACACCGATACGCAGTATTTT
TRBJ1-4,TRBD1,few,TRBV6-5,CASSNDRANEKLFF,TGTGCCAGCAGTAACGACAGGGCCAATGAAAAACTGTTTTTT
TRBJ2-7,-,-,TRBV18,CASSQEGYEQYF,TGTGCCAGCTCACAGGAGGGTTACGAGCAGTACTTC
TRBJ1-5,-,-,TRBV7-2,CASSFGQGSNQPQHF,TGTGCCAGCAGCTTTGGGCAGGGGAGCAATCAGCCCCAGCATTTT
TRBJ2-1,TRBD2,-,TRBV6-4,CASSDSLRAASGRGGSSYNEQFF,TGTGCCAGCAGTGACTCGCTCAGAGCGGCTAGCGGGAGGGGAGGGAGCTCCTACAATGAGCAGTTCTTC
TRBJ1-1,TRBD1,-,TRBV4-3,CASSPAGGRGNTEAFF,TGCGCCAGCAGCCCAGCAGGGGGCAGGGGGAACACTGAAGCTTTCTTT
TRBJ1-1,TRBD1,-,TRBV29-1,CSATPGQINTEAFF,TGCAGCGCCACCCCGGGACAGATAAACACTGAAGCTTTCTTT
TRBJ2-1,-,-,TRBV6-5,CASSYGGASSYNEQFF,TGTGCCAGCAGTTACGGCGGGGCGAGCTCCTACAATGAGCAGTTCTTC
TRBJ1-2,-,-,TRBV19,CASSSLQGGYTF,TGTGCCAGTAGCTCTCTTCAGGGGGGCTACACCTTC
TRBJ2-7,TRBD1,-,TRBV7-2,CASSTGQGAYEQYF,TGTGCCAGCAGCACCGGACAGGGGGCATACGAGCAGTACTTC
TRBJ1-2,-,-,TRBV27,CASSPQRAYGYTF,TGTGCCAGCAGTCCCCAGCGTGCCTATGGCTACACCTTC
TRBJ2-6,-,few,TRBV2,CASSAVAGANVLTF,TGTGCCAGCAGTGCGGTCGCTGGGGCCAACGTCCTGACTTTC
TRBJ2-7,-,-,TRBV21-1,CASPRGGPPYEQYF,TGTGCCAGCCCAAGGGGGGGACCCCCCTACGAGCAGTACTTC
TRBJ1-2,-,-,TRBV19,CASSIMGGYTF,TGTGCCAGTAGTATAATGGGCGGCTACACCTTC
TRBJ2-3,-,-,TRBV6-1,CASSGTFISTRTDTQYF,TGTGCCAGCAGTGGAACTTTTATTAGCACCCGCACAGATACGCAGTATTTT
TRBJ2-1,TRBD1,-,TRBV18,CASSSSAGGSYNEQFF,TGTGCCAGCTCCTCCTCTGCAGGGGGCAGCTACAATGAGCAGTTCTTC
TRBJ1-1,-,-,TRBV27,CASSRSSSGSEAFF,TGTGCCAGCAGTAGAAGCAGCTCAGGATCTGAAGCTTTCTTT
TRBJ1-2,TRBD1,-,TRBV18,CASSPLPGQENYGYTF,TGTGCCAGCTCACCTCTTCCGGGACAGGAGAACTATGGCTACACCTTC
TRBJ2-3,-,-,TRBV6-4,CASSGQGTDTQYF,TGTGCCAGCAGTGGACAGGGCACAGATACGCAGTATTTT
TRBJ2-7,-,-,TRBV2,CASIGGVFYEQYF,TGTGCCAGCATTGGAGGGGTCTTCTACGAGCAGTACTTC
TRBJ2-2,-,-,TRBV10-3,CAIKGSRGNTGELFF,TGTGCCATCAAAGGGTCAAGGGGTAACACCGGGGAGCTGTTTTTT
TRBJ2-7,-,-,TRBV7-9,CASTPSHEQYF,TGTGCCAGCACCCCTAGCCACGAGCAGTACTTC
TRBJ1-1,-,few,TRBV29-1,CSVGAQGGGNTEAFF,TGCAGCGTTGGAGCACAGGGAGGGGGGAACACTGAAGCTTTCTTT
TRBJ2-3,TRBD2,-,TRBV7-8,CASSFSSLAETTDTQYF,TGTGCCAGCAGCTTCTCCTCACTAGCGGAGACCACAGATACGCAGTATTTT
TRBJ2-2,-,few,TRBV30,CAWTQRGGLNTGELFF,TGTGCCTGGACCCAAAGAGGGGGATTAAACACCGGGGAGCTGTTTTTT
TRBJ1-2,-,once,TRBV11-3,CASSLGGSGYTF,TGTGCTAGCAGCTTAGGCGGGAGTGGCTACACCTTC
TRBJ1-2,TRBD1,-,TRBV24-1,CATSPRTGFNYGYTF,TGTGCCACCAGCCCCAGGACAGGTTTTAACTATGGCTACACCTTC
TRBJ1-6,TRBD1,-,TRBV5-4,CASRGQGSSYNSPLHF,TGTGCCAGCCGTGGACAGGGTAGCTCCTATAATTCACCCCTCCACTTT
TRBJ2-5,TRBD1,once,TRBV5-4,CASSTEQGARETQYF,TGTGCCAGCAGCACGGAACAGGGGGCTCGGGAGACCCAGTACTTC
TRBJ1-1,TRBD1,-,TRBV5-1,CASSVSQGAGTEAFF,TGCGCCAGCAGCGTTTCCCAGGGGGCGGGCACTGAAGCTTTCTTT
TRBJ2-7,TRBD1,-,TRBV19,CASSLRQGDYEQYF,TGTGCCAGTAGTCTGAGACAGGGGGACTACGAGCAGTACTTC
TRBJ1-2,-,-,TRBV28,CATESGGLYGYTF,TGTGCCACCGAAAGCGGGGGGCTGTATGGCTACACCTTC